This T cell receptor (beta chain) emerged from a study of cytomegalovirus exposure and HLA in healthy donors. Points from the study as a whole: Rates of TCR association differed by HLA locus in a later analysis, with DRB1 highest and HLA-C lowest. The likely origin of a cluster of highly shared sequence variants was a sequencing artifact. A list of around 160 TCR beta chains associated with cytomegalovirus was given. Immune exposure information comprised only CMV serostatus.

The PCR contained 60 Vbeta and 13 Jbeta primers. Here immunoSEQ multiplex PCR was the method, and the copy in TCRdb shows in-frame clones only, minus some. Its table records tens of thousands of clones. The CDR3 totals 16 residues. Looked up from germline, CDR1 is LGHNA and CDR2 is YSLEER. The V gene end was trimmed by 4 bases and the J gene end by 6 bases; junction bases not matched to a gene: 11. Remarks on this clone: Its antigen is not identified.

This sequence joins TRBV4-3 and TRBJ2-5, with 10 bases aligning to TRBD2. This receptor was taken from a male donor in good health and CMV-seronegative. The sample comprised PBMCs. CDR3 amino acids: CASSPSERGGLQTQYF. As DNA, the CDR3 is TGCGCCAGCAGCCCGAGTGAGCGGGGGGGCCTGCAGACCCAGTACTTC.